The 8 T cell receptor beta chains given below trace back to one sample, sequenced in a study of beta chain features in type 1 diabetes. Expressed TCRB transcripts were sequenced after all isolated RNA was converted to cDNA. TCRdb's table, derived via immunoSEQ multiplex PCR, lists solely in-frame clones and lacks some. Of almost 250,000 clones in the sample, around an eighth were seen once. Sequences were obtained from naive CD4+ T cells from blood. These receptors came from a woman between 35 and 50 years old in good health.

This clone was counted between two and nine times. This chain connects TRBV19 to TRBJ1-6; 9 nucleotides agree with TRBD1. CDR1 and CDR2 from the germline V gene are LNHDA and SQIVND (reference sequence). V lost 5 bases to trimming and J lost 11 bases; unmatched junction nucleotides: 7. This CDR3 comprises 14 residues. Written as DNA, the CDR3 is TGTGCCAGTAGTGGCGGGACAGGGAACGCACCCCTCCACTTT. It is translated as CASSGGTGNAPLHF.

The rearrangement uses TRBV2 and TRBJ1-1; a weak D match, TRBD1 (6 bases). CDR1 is SNHLY, CDR2 FYNNEI, per germline. Trimming stripped 7 bases from V and 2 bases from J, with 11 bases between. CDR3 length equals 13 residues. CDR3 coding DNA: TGTGCCAGCACCTTACAGGGAAACACTGAAGCTTTCTTT. Translated, it gives CASTLQGNTEAFF.

This clone was picked up a small number of times. Distinct nucleotide sequences in the sample also encode this CDR3. This chain connects TRBV7-2 to TRBJ1-5; 10 positions match TRBD1. The trim removed 3 bases at V and 6 bases at J, leaving 2 bases unmatched. CDR1 SGHTA and CDR2 FQGNSA come from the germline V gene. The CDR3 covers 14 residues. The CDR3 spells CASSLGQGSQPQHF. In nucleotides, the CDR3 is TGTGCCAGCAGCTTGGGACAGGGGAGTCAGCCCCAGCATTTT.

This clone was recorded only once. J is TRBJ1-3 and V is TRBV27, with D uncertain. Germline V gene data show CDR1 as MNHEY and CDR2 as SMNVEV (reference sequence). The germline V and J ends were trimmed by 7 bases and 1 base, with 11 bases remaining between them. CDR3 length equals 14 residues. In DNA, the CDR3 is TGTGCCAGCAAGCCTTTGCCATCTGGAAACACCATATATTTT. It translates to CASKPLPSGNTIYF.

A few counts support this clone. The genes are TRBV9 and TRBJ2-5; 12 bases fit TRBD2. The CDR3 runs to 16 residues. J was trimmed by 7 bases and V by 2 bases; bases with no gene match: 9. In germline, CDR1 is SGDLS, CDR2 YYNGEE. The chain's CDR3 is CASSVASGGAVGTQYF. CDR3 DNA: TGTGCCAGCAGCGTCGCTAGCGGGGGGGCCGTCGGGACCCAGTACTTC.

The chain uses TRBV27 and TRBJ2-6; possibly TRBD2 for D (7 bases). This CDR3 has 20 residues. Germline loops: CDR1 MNHEY, CDR2 SMNVEV (reference sequence). The V end was cut by 3 bases, the J end by 0 bases, with 21 bases between. This CDR3 is CASSFRGAPDRYSGANVLTF. The CDR3 DNA reads TGTGCCAGCAGTTTCCGGGGGGCACCCGATCGTTACTCTGGGGCCAACGTCCTGACTTTC.

A few counts support this clone. The chain has TRBV7-2 and TRBJ2-1; weak D call: TRBD1 (7 bases). Germline CDR1 and CDR2: SGHTA and FQGNSA. The ends were cut back, 4 bases at V and 1 base at J, with 20 bases in the middle. This CDR3 comprises 18 residues. The CDR3 loop reads CASSWRGQRADSYNEQFF. In DNA, the CDR3 is TGTGCCAGCAGCTGGAGGGGGCAGAGAGCGGATTCCTACAATGAGCAGTTCTTC.

The table lists this clone with many counts. This sequence joins TRBV14 and TRBJ2-3; possibly TRBD2 for D (5 bases). Per germline, CDR1 SGHDN and CDR2 FVKESK. This CDR3 region has 15 residues. V lost 0 bases and J 6 bases, leaving 13 bases between the germline ends. CDR3 in amino acids: CASSQEAGIRDTQYF. In nucleotides, the CDR3 is TGTGCCAGCAGCCAAGAGGCCGGGATAAGGGATACGCAGTATTTT.